The rows below give T cell receptor beta chains drawn from one sample of a study of response to subunit inactivated influenza vaccine. TCRdb passed the RT-PCR reads through MiXCR, listing each CDR3 protein once. The sample records about 780,000 distinct CDR3 sequences, around a sixth being singletons. Sequenced here: PBMCs from blood, sampled 4 to 6 days after vaccination. These receptors all stem from a man aged 45-65 years who received an inactivated influenza vaccine. Each CDR3 is given with its conserved first and last residue. A D gene is named only where the DNA matches it firmly. Part of the rows lack a size; the others show once, few, many or a class for expanded clones.

D gene: TRBD2
CDR3 length: 16
V gene: TRBV7-2
J gene: TRBJ2-7
clone size: .
CDR3 DNA: TGTGCCAGCAGCGCCACTAGCGGGAGAGCTAGTACGAAGCAGTACTTC
CDR3 protein: CASSATSGRASTKQYF

D gene: .
CDR3 length: 16
V gene: TRBV7-9
J gene: TRBJ2-7
clone size: .
CDR3 DNA: TGTGCCAGCAGCTTAGACTCTCCCCGACTTCCCTACGAGCAGTACTTC
CDR3 protein: CASSLDSPRLPYEQYF

D gene: .
CDR3 length: 16
V gene: TRBV5-6
J gene: TRBJ2-1
clone size: .
CDR3 DNA: TGTGCCAGCAGCCAAGCCGGGATCCAATACTACAATGAGCAGTTCTTC
CDR3 protein: CASSQAGIQYYNEQFF

D gene: TRBD1
CDR3 length: 16
V gene: TRBV20-1
J gene: TRBJ2-5
clone size: few
CDR3 DNA: TGCAGTGCTATGGTCGTGTGGGAAGACAGGGAAGAGACCCAGTACTTC
CDR3 protein: CSAMVVWEDREETQYF

D gene: .
CDR3 length: 15
V gene: TRBV2
J gene: TRBJ2-7
clone size: .
CDR3 DNA: TGTGCCAGCAGTGACCCGTACCAGATGACCTACGAGCAGTACTTC
CDR3 protein: CASSDPYQMTYEQYF

D gene: .
CDR3 length: 15
V gene: TRBV5-1
J gene: TRBJ1-5
clone size: .
CDR3 DNA: TGCGCCAGCAGCTTGGGTGGATTTCGCAATCAGCCCCAGCATTTT
CDR3 protein: CASSLGGFRNQPQHF

D gene: .
CDR3 length: 14
V gene: TRBV20-1
J gene: TRBJ1-2
clone size: few
CDR3 DNA: TGCAGTGCTAGAGATACCAGGGAAAACTATGGCTACACCTTC
CDR3 protein: CSARDTRENYGYTF

D gene: .
CDR3 length: 16
V gene: TRBV6-5
J gene: TRBJ2-1
clone size: .
CDR3 DNA: TGTGCCAGCAGTTACTCGGGACACCACTCCTACAATGAGCAGTTCTTC
CDR3 protein: CASSYSGHHSYNEQFF

D gene: .
CDR3 length: 13
V gene: TRBV7-2
J gene: TRBJ2-2
clone size: .
CDR3 DNA: TGTGCCAGCAGCCAACGAGTGGGGGGGGAGCTGTTTTTT
CDR3 protein: CASSQRVGGELFF

D gene: TRBD2
CDR3 length: 15
V gene: TRBV4-2
J gene: TRBJ2-1
clone size: few
CDR3 DNA: TGTGCCAGCAGCCAACCGGGCGGGAGGGGCCATGAGCAGTTCTTC
CDR3 protein: CASSQPGGRGHEQFF

D gene: TRBD2
CDR3 length: 14
V gene: TRBV6-2/TRBV6-3
J gene: TRBJ2-1
clone size: many
CDR3 DNA: TGTGCCAGCACCCCAGTAGCGGGAGTTTCTGAGCAGTTCTTC
CDR3 protein: CASTPVAGVSEQFF

D gene: TRBD1
CDR3 length: 15
V gene: TRBV20-1
J gene: TRBJ2-1
clone size: few
CDR3 DNA: TGCAGTGCGAGGACCCGGGACAGCACCTACAATGAGCAGTTCTTC
CDR3 protein: CSARTRDSTYNEQFF

D gene: TRBD2
CDR3 length: 14
V gene: TRBV7-6
J gene: TRBJ2-7
clone size: few
CDR3 DNA: TGTGCCAGCACAAGGGGAGCGGGGGTTTACGAGCAGTACTTC
CDR3 protein: CASTRGAGVYEQYF

D gene: .
CDR3 length: 14
V gene: TRBV10-3
J gene: TRBJ1-1
clone size: few
CDR3 DNA: TGTGCCATCAGTCAAGGGGGAGGATTCCCTGAAGCTTTCTTT
CDR3 protein: CAISQGGGFPEAFF

D gene: .
CDR3 length: 12
V gene: TRBV20-1
J gene: TRBJ2-1
clone size: .
CDR3 DNA: TGCAGTGGGGAGTGGGGGTACAATGAGCAGTTCTTC
CDR3 protein: CSGEWGYNEQFF

D gene: TRBD2
CDR3 length: 13
V gene: TRBV20-1
J gene: TRBJ2-7
clone size: few
CDR3 DNA: TGCAGTGCAGCGGGGGGTTCGACCTACGAGCAGTACTTC
CDR3 protein: CSAAGGSTYEQYF

D gene: .
CDR3 length: 14
V gene: TRBV12-3/TRBV12-4
J gene: TRBJ1-1
clone size: .
CDR3 DNA: TGTGCCAGCAGTTTCGGCGGACACAACACTGAAGCTTTCTTT
CDR3 protein: CASSFGGHNTEAFF

D gene: .
CDR3 length: 11
V gene: TRBV29-1
J gene: TRBJ2-7
clone size: many
CDR3 DNA: TGCAGCGTTGAAGGTGGTTACGAGCAGTACTTC
CDR3 protein: CSVEGGYEQYF

D gene: .
CDR3 length: 15
V gene: TRBV5-1
J gene: TRBJ2-1
clone size: many
CDR3 DNA: TGCGCCAGCAGCTTGGTAGGGGACCTAGTGAATGAGCAGTTCTTC
CDR3 protein: CASSLVGDLVNEQFF